This TCR beta chain is drawn from a study of T cell responses to AZD1222 COVID-19 vaccine. The study's findings and limits: Spike-specific TCR depth and breadth grew after two AZD1222 doses. The donor group comprised mostly white British people and more females; the analysis possibly underestimated clonal diversity. Regions 160-218 and 743-854 held dominance among vaccine-associated CD4 TCRs, which spanned spike. Repertoires were obtained solely post-peak T cell response.

Data came from immunoSEQ multiplex PCR; TCRdb stores just in-frame clones and leaves some out. The data show more than 75,000 clones, about four fifths seen once. CDR1 and CDR2 (germline): SGHTA, FQGNSA. V shed 3 bases and J shed 14 bases, with 15 bases lying between them. This CDR3 region has 12 residues. With regard to this clone: The antigen is unknown.

This clonotype was sampled from an adult who received the AZD1222 COVID-19 vaccine. The chain carries TRBV7-2 and TRBJ2-3; D is undetermined. The sequenced sample was peripheral blood, obtained 28 days after the second AZD1222 dose. The CDR3 sequence is CASSLDDIGRYF. Here the CDR3 DNA reads TGTGCCAGCAGCTTGGACGATATCGGACGGTATTTT. Looking up the rest from reference TRBV7-2 and TRBJ2-3 gives the full variable domain: GAGVSQSPSNKVTEKGKDVELRCDPISGHTALYWYRQSLGQGLEFLIYFQGNSAPDKSGLPSDRFSAERTGGSVSTLTIQRTQQEDSAVYLCASSLDDIGRYFGPGTRLTVL.